This T cell receptor (beta chain) was sequenced for a study of T cells in Graves' hyperthyroidism and ophthalmopathy. General study findings and limits: Model predictions of ophthalmopathy came a median roughly 6.7 months before onset.

Amplified TCR beta CDR3 regions derived from RNA transcripts. Using the HTBI primer set, a first-round RT-PCR was run on the TCR CDR3. TCRdb fed the multiplex PCR reads into MiXCR, producing one record per CDR3 protein. The sample carries 350,000 to 400,000 distinct CDR3 sequences, 15% recorded once. Patients counted as stable if ophthalmopathy did not develop within 18 months. Newly diagnosed hyperthyroidism, duration under 2 months, in patients aged 18 to 65. This clonotype has more than one count but fewer than ten. Its target is not known. Sequenced input: blood. The TCR comes from a woman aged 25-40 years with Graves' hyperthyroidism.

CDR3 protein: CASSYYLGPEGTGELFF. In nucleotides, the CDR3 is TGTGCCAGCAGTTACTATTTAGGCCCCGAAGGAACCGGGGAGCTGTTTTTT. The V gene is TRBV6-6, the J gene TRBJ2-2; D not certain. Trimming stripped 1 base from V and 5 bases from J, with 17 bases between. Germline assignment: CDR1 MNHNY and CDR2 SVGAGI (reference sequence). This CDR3 has 17 residues.